This T cell receptor (beta chain) was profiled in a study of blood T cells in healthy people across ages (dated by TCRdb to between 2014 and 2016). Regarding the study in general: In model experiments, roughly one uniquely barcoded TCR beta cDNA molecule per two T cells was captured by template switching. The study measured age-related changes in TCR beta repertoire diversity using deep sequencing normalized with unique cDNA molecular identifiers. Four age groups were formed from the donors: young (average approximately 15 years), middle-aged (around 37), aged (around 68) and long-lived (approximately 80). To avoid experimental bias, donors of different ages were spread randomly across the sequencing lanes. The study analyzed two additional independent replicas of 1 million unique cDNA reads from the same blood draw for two donors, one aged 18 to 30 and one aged 80 or older. Beyond this particular receptor, the publication reports: As age increased, observed TCR beta diversity per million T cells dropped in a roughly linear way, and a significant reduction was already evident by age 40. Compared with the aged group, the long-lived group had more naive CD4+ T cells, fewer expanded clones and increased TCR diversity, suggesting age selection. Conclusive comparison of naive and antigen-experienced compartments was prevented by the profiling of bulk unsorted PBMCs. Observed TCR beta diversity correlated strongly with the percentage of naive T cells measured by flow cytometry. Because the CMV infection status of the donors was unknown, age-related changes in expanded clonotypes may potentially have been confounded. Estimates of total diversity from one million sequenced T cells were regarded as lower bounds and underestimates.

The donors were roughly 38 Caucasian individuals from Russia, aged roughly 6 to 100 years, who were systemically healthy. Roughly 9.5 milliliters of peripheral blood were drawn from each donor into EDTA-treated Vacutainer tubes. Ficoll-Paque density-gradient centrifugation was used to isolate PBMCs, with at least 6.5 million per sample. Total RNA was extracted from PBMCs with Trizol reagent, with at least 5.5 micrograms obtained per sample. Naive CD45RAhigh/CD27high T cell percentages were measured by flow cytometry on a PBMC aliquot from every donor. This clonotype was seen a handful of times. It lacks a known antigen. Base qualities are missing; no much larger clone stands one base away. From the cysteine up to the phenylalanine, the CDR3 has a length of 18 residues. Only the CDR3 region is kept as DNA, spanning 54 bases read in frame from base 1. Reading the germline V gene (reference sequence) gives CDR1 MNHEY and CDR2 SMNVEV. Trimming accounts for 5 bases at V and 0 bases at J, while the number of junction bases matched to no gene is 11.

The library was obtained by 5' RACE. Sequenced using an Illumina HiSeq 2500. A second about 7 to 12 cycle PCR used a sample-barcoded 5' primer and a J-beta primer mix. Each TCR beta cDNA molecule received a unique molecular identifier from a template-switch 5' adaptor carrying 12 random nucleotides. Each sample yielded at least 2.5 million CDR3-containing paired-end reads. The Mint cDNA synthesis kit, primed by a TRBC-specific oligonucleotide, was used to synthesize first-strand cDNA from all RNA. Following uracil-DNA glycosylase treatment, a first 18-cycle PCR with universal primers M1SS and BC2_uni_R was performed on all cDNA. On the study's bioinformatics: For normalization, 1 million high-quality reads, each with a distinct molecular identifier, were randomly selected from each sample. Reads sharing molecular identifiers were discarded rather than binned into consensus sequences. MiTCR, set to a Q25 quality threshold and the strictest error-elimination algorithm, was used for CDR3 identification, clonotype clustering and error correction. Lower-bound total TCR beta diversity was estimated with a nonparametric unseen species model using Euler transformation. The raw public reads went through TCRdb reprocessing: fastp at Q25, MiXCR clone calling, in-frame beta chains kept. Every CDR3 protein is listed once, alongside the most common genes and DNA of its rows. None of the V and J calls come from the authors' own analysis; TCRdb made them. The sample table contains some 1.5 million distinct CDR3 sequences; only one count was recorded for under 55% of them. The ten largest clonotypes hold around 4% of the sample.

The rearranged segments are TRBV27 and TRBJ1-4; 8 central nucleotides agree with TRBD1. Specimen: blood. The clonotype originates from a woman under 30 in good health. The CDR3: CASSPYRTGSATNEKLFF. The base sequence is TGTGCCAGCAGTCCATATCGGACAGGGTCCGCAACTAATGAAAAACTGTTTTTT.